This TCR beta chain was identified during a study of cytomegalovirus exposure and HLA in healthy donors. Findings of the study overall: In vitro data verified three CMV-associated chains as specific for CMV antigens. Listed as cytomegalovirus-associated were 150 or so TCR beta chains.

CDR3 length equals 13 residues. Per germline, CDR1 SGHDT and CDR2 YYEEEE. The V gene end was trimmed by 10 bases and the J gene end by 5 bases; junction bases not matched to a gene: 3. As concerns this clone: The antigen is not known.

Here immunoSEQ multiplex PCR was the method, and the copy in TCRdb shows in-frame clones only, minus some. There are over 45,000 clones in the sample; around 90% occur only once, and approximately 1% lies in the top ten. The chain uses TRBV5-6 and TRBJ2-2; 12 bases line up with TRBD2. This clonotype was sampled from a man between 18 and 35 years old in good health and CMV-seronegative. The sequencing sample was made of PBMCs. Written as DNA, the CDR3 is TGTGCCTGTGGACTAGCGGGGACCGGGGAGCTGTTTTTT. Its protein is CACGLAGTGELFF. Variable domain in full (rest from reference TRBV5-6 and TRBJ2-2): DAGVTQSPTHLIKTRGQQVTLRCSPKSGHDTVSWYQQALGQGPQFIFQYYEEEERQRGNFPDRFSGHQFPNYSSELNVNALLLGDSALYLCACGLAGTGELFFGEGSRLTVL.